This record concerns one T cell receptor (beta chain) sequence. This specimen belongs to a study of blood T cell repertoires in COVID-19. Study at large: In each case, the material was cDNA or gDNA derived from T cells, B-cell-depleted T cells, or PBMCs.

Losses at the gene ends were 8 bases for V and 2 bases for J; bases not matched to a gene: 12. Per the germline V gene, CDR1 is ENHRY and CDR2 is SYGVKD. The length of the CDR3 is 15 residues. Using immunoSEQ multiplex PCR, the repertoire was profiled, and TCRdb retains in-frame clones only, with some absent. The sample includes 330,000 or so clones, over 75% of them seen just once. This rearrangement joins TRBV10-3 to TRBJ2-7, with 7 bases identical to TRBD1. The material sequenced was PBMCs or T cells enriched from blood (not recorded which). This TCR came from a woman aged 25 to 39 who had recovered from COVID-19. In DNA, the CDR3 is TGTGCCATCTCTAAATCCGGGACAGCTGCCTACGAGCAGTACTTC. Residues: CAISKSGTAAYEQYF.